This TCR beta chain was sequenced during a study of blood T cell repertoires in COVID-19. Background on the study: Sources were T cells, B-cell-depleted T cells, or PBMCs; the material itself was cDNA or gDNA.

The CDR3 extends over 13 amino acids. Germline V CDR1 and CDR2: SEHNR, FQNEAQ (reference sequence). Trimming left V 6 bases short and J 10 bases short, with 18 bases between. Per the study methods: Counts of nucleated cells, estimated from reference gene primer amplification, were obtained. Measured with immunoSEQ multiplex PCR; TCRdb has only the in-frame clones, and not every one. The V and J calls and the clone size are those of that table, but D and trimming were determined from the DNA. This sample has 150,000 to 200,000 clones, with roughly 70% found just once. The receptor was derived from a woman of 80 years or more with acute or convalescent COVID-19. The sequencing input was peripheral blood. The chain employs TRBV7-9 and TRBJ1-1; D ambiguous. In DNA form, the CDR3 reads TGTGCCAGCAGTTCTCACTCCACGGAGTCAGCTTTCTTT. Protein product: CASSSHSTESAFF.